The rows below give T cell receptor beta chains drawn from one sample of a study of OX40 agonist ivuxolimab in advanced cancers. Method: immunoSEQ multiplex PCR; TCRdb's copy keeps in-frame clones and lacks some. The sample records some 90,000 clones, 87% being singletons. Sequenced here: CD4+ or CD8+ T cells sorted from blood, sampled in a trial of the OX40 agonist ivuxolimab. These receptors all stem from an adult with an advanced solid tumor such as melanoma, head and neck, liver or kidney cancer. Each CDR3 is given with its conserved first and last residue. Fields, in order: CDR3 length, D gene, V gene, clone size, J gene, CDR3 DNA, CDR3 protein. The D gene is left open where the match is weak. Size values are once, few and many counts, or a class for expanded clones, and some rows have none.

cdr3_length: 14; d_call: TRBD2; v_call: TRBV19; clone_size: .; j_call: TRBJ2-1; cdr3_nt: TGTGCCAGTAGTATCGGGGGAGGGCCGGGTGAGCAGTTCTTC; cdr3_aa: CASSIGGGPGEQFF
cdr3_length: 11; d_call: .; v_call: TRBV4-2; clone_size: .; j_call: TRBJ1-4; cdr3_nt: TGTGCCAGCAGCAACAATGAAAAACTGTTTTTT; cdr3_aa: CASSNNEKLFF
cdr3_length: 15; d_call: .; v_call: TRBV19; clone_size: .; j_call: TRBJ1-6; cdr3_nt: TGTGCCAGTAGTATAGATCCAGAGCACGGTTCACCCCTCCACTTT; cdr3_aa: CASSIDPEHGSPLHF
cdr3_length: 13; d_call: .; v_call: TRBV28; clone_size: .; j_call: TRBJ1-4; cdr3_nt: TGTGCCAGCAGGCAGCAGGGGTATGAAAAACTGTTTTTT; cdr3_aa: CASRQQGYEKLFF
cdr3_length: 16; d_call: .; v_call: TRBV27; clone_size: once; j_call: TRBJ1-5; cdr3_nt: TGTGCCAGCAGTTTATCGACCACAGGGTTAGGCCAGCCCCAGCATTTT; cdr3_aa: CASSLSTTGLGQPQHF
cdr3_length: 16; d_call: TRBD2; v_call: TRBV9; clone_size: .; j_call: TRBJ2-5; cdr3_nt: TGTGCCAGCAGCGTAGAGGGGACTAACTTCCAAGAGACCCAGTACTTC; cdr3_aa: CASSVEGTNFQETQYF
cdr3_length: 16; d_call: .; v_call: TRBV28; clone_size: .; j_call: TRBJ1-4; cdr3_nt: TGTGCCAGCAGTTTAGGGGCAGGGGCCGTTAATGAAAAACTGTTTTTT; cdr3_aa: CASSLGAGAVNEKLFF
cdr3_length: 16; d_call: .; v_call: TRBV15; clone_size: .; j_call: TRBJ1-1; cdr3_nt: TGTGCCACCAGCACCGGGGGGACTCCAATGAACACTGAAGCTTTCTTT; cdr3_aa: CATSTGGTPMNTEAFF
cdr3_length: 16; d_call: .; v_call: TRBV27; clone_size: once; j_call: TRBJ1-4; cdr3_nt: TGTGCCAGCAGTCCCCCCGGGCTTCCCACTAATGAAAAACTGTTTTTT; cdr3_aa: CASSPPGLPTNEKLFF
cdr3_length: 15; d_call: .; v_call: TRBV5-1; clone_size: .; j_call: TRBJ1-5; cdr3_nt: TGCGCCAGCAGCTTAGAGGGGGATAGCAATCAGCCCCAGCATTTT; cdr3_aa: CASSLEGDSNQPQHF
cdr3_length: 16; d_call: .; v_call: TRBV5-1; clone_size: .; j_call: TRBJ1-1; cdr3_nt: TGCGCCAGCAGCCGGACAGAAAGCGATAGGAACACTGAAGCTTTCTTT; cdr3_aa: CASSRTESDRNTEAFF
cdr3_length: 11; d_call: TRBD2; v_call: TRBV29-1; clone_size: .; j_call: TRBJ2-3; cdr3_nt: TGCGTAGCGGGAGTATCAGATACGCAGTATTTT; cdr3_aa: CVAGVSDTQYF
cdr3_length: 18; d_call: .; v_call: TRBV30; clone_size: few; j_call: TRBJ2-3; cdr3_nt: TGTGCCTGGAGTGTAGCTGGCCCATTTCTCGGGGGACAAGATACGCAGTATTTT; cdr3_aa: CAWSVAGPFLGGQDTQYF
cdr3_length: 16; d_call: .; v_call: TRBV7-9; clone_size: .; j_call: TRBJ1-4; cdr3_nt: TGTGCCAGCACCTCGACCGGGGCAGGGCTGAGTGAAAAACTGTTTTTT; cdr3_aa: CASTSTGAGLSEKLFF
cdr3_length: 16; d_call: .; v_call: TRBV7-8; clone_size: .; j_call: TRBJ1-5; cdr3_nt: TGTGCCAGCAGGAGGACAGCCGCGCATGGCAATCAGCCCCAGCATTTT; cdr3_aa: CASRRTAAHGNQPQHF
cdr3_length: 15; d_call: TRBD1; v_call: TRBV28; clone_size: .; j_call: TRBJ2-6; cdr3_nt: TGTGCCAGCAGGGAAGGGGGCGCTGGGGCCAACGTCCTGACTTTC; cdr3_aa: CASREGGAGANVLTF
cdr3_length: 15; d_call: .; v_call: TRBV28; clone_size: .; j_call: TRBJ1-1; cdr3_nt: TGTGCCAGCAGTCTGCCGGACGGGAAAGTGACTGAAGCTTTCTTT; cdr3_aa: CASSLPDGKVTEAFF
cdr3_length: 13; d_call: TRBD2; v_call: TRBV10-3; clone_size: .; j_call: TRBJ2-3; cdr3_nt: TGTGCCATCAGCGGGAGGGCGGAAGATACGCAGTATTTT; cdr3_aa: CAISGRAEDTQYF
cdr3_length: 16; d_call: .; v_call: TRBV6-5; clone_size: .; j_call: TRBJ1-3; cdr3_nt: TGTGCCAGCAGTTACTCAACAGGGAAAGGTGGAAACACCATATATTTT; cdr3_aa: CASSYSTGKGGNTIYF
cdr3_length: 16; d_call: TRBD2; v_call: TRBV5-4; clone_size: .; j_call: TRBJ2-3; cdr3_nt: TGTGCCAGCAGCCCCCTACGGACTAGCGGGAGGGTGACGCAGTATTTT; cdr3_aa: CASSPLRTSGRVTQYF
cdr3_length: 14; d_call: TRBD2; v_call: TRBV18; clone_size: .; j_call: TRBJ2-1; cdr3_nt: TGTGCCAGCTCACCCCTAGCGGTAAACAATGAGCAGTTCTTC; cdr3_aa: CASSPLAVNNEQFF
cdr3_length: 14; d_call: .; v_call: TRBV10-1; clone_size: .; j_call: TRBJ2-5; cdr3_nt: TGCGCCAGCACCCGAGGGGGGGGCGCGGAGACCCAGTACTTC; cdr3_aa: CASTRGGGAETQYF
cdr3_length: 15; d_call: .; v_call: TRBV7-9; clone_size: .; j_call: TRBJ1-2; cdr3_nt: TGTGCCAGCAGCCGGGAGGCTAGAACGGCGGGTGGCTACACCTTC; cdr3_aa: CASSREARTAGGYTF
cdr3_length: 13; d_call: .; v_call: TRBV11-1; clone_size: .; j_call: TRBJ2-1; cdr3_nt: TGTGCCAGCAGCTTAGTCAGGGTAGGTGAGCAGTTCTTC; cdr3_aa: CASSLVRVGEQFF
cdr3_length: 15; d_call: .; v_call: TRBV7-3; clone_size: .; j_call: TRBJ2-1; cdr3_nt: TGTGCCAGCAGCCTCGACAGGAACCAATACAATGAGCAGTTCTTC; cdr3_aa: CASSLDRNQYNEQFF
cdr3_length: 14; d_call: .; v_call: TRBV27; clone_size: once; j_call: TRBJ1-2; cdr3_nt: TGTGCCAGCAGTTTTGGGGGCGAGGGCTATGGCTACACCTTC; cdr3_aa: CASSFGGEGYGYTF
cdr3_length: 14; d_call: .; v_call: TRBV7-2; clone_size: .; j_call: TRBJ2-2; cdr3_nt: TGTGCCAGCAGCCCCGACTCCTCAACCGGGGAGCTGTTTTTT; cdr3_aa: CASSPDSSTGELFF
cdr3_length: 15; d_call: TRBD1; v_call: TRBV11-2; clone_size: .; j_call: TRBJ1-3; cdr3_nt: TGTGCCAGCAGCTCACAGGGGGGGGTAGGAAACACCATATATTTT; cdr3_aa: CASSSQGGVGNTIYF
cdr3_length: 13; d_call: .; v_call: TRBV9; clone_size: .; j_call: TRBJ2-1; cdr3_nt: TGTGCCAGCAGCGTGGACCCTATTTCCGCACAGTTCTTC; cdr3_aa: CASSVDPISAQFF
cdr3_length: 12; d_call: .; v_call: TRBV27; clone_size: .; j_call: TRBJ1-4; cdr3_nt: TGTGCCAGCAGTTTCGCTAATGAAAAACTGTTTTTT; cdr3_aa: CASSFANEKLFF
cdr3_length: 15; d_call: .; v_call: TRBV2; clone_size: .; j_call: TRBJ1-3; cdr3_nt: TGTGCCAGCAGTGAAGGGCGGGGGCCCGGAAACACCATATATTTT; cdr3_aa: CASSEGRGPGNTIYF
cdr3_length: 18; d_call: TRBD1; v_call: TRBV27; clone_size: .; j_call: TRBJ1-2; cdr3_nt: TGTGCCAGCAGCAACTCGGGACAGGGGGTCTTGGCTAACTATGGCTACACCTTC; cdr3_aa: CASSNSGQGVLANYGYTF
cdr3_length: 14; d_call: .; v_call: TRBV5-6; clone_size: .; j_call: TRBJ1-1; cdr3_nt: TGTGCCAGCACCGCCACAGGGTTGAACACTGAAGCTTTCTTT; cdr3_aa: CASTATGLNTEAFF
cdr3_length: 16; d_call: .; v_call: TRBV21-1; clone_size: .; j_call: TRBJ2-1; cdr3_nt: TGTGCCAGCAGCAAAGAGGCTAGCGGGAGTCTCTATGAGCAGTTCTTC; cdr3_aa: CASSKEASGSLYEQFF
cdr3_length: 13; d_call: .; v_call: TRBV30; clone_size: once; j_call: TRBJ1-4; cdr3_nt: TGTGCCTGGAGTGTGAGGTGGGATGAAAAACTGTTTTTT; cdr3_aa: CAWSVRWDEKLFF
cdr3_length: 13; d_call: TRBD1; v_call: TRBV15; clone_size: .; j_call: TRBJ2-7; cdr3_nt: TGTGCCACCAGGTCGATACAGGGGGACGAGCAGTACTTC; cdr3_aa: CATRSIQGDEQYF
cdr3_length: 15; d_call: .; v_call: TRBV11-1; clone_size: .; j_call: TRBJ2-2; cdr3_nt: TGTGCCAGCAGAGTAAGTCCCGTAAACACCGGGGAGCTGTTTTTT; cdr3_aa: CASRVSPVNTGELFF
cdr3_length: 13; d_call: .; v_call: TRBV19; clone_size: few; j_call: TRBJ2-4; cdr3_nt: TGTGCCAGTAGTACCACACAAGGAAACATTCAGTACTTC; cdr3_aa: CASSTTQGNIQYF
cdr3_length: 15; d_call: TRBD2; v_call: TRBV14; clone_size: .; j_call: TRBJ2-2; cdr3_nt: TGTGCCAGCAGCCAGATCGGGGAGGGCACCGGGGAGCTGTTTTTT; cdr3_aa: CASSQIGEGTGELFF
cdr3_length: 13; d_call: TRBD1; v_call: TRBV6-1; clone_size: once; j_call: TRBJ1-5; cdr3_nt: TGTGCCAGCAGTGGGACAGGGGATCAGCCCCAGCATTTT; cdr3_aa: CASSGTGDQPQHF
cdr3_length: 15; d_call: TRBD2; v_call: TRBV5-1; clone_size: .; j_call: TRBJ2-1; cdr3_nt: TGCGCCAGCAGCTTGGTAGCGGGGGTAAACAATGAGCAGTTCTTC; cdr3_aa: CASSLVAGVNNEQFF
cdr3_length: 15; d_call: TRBD1; v_call: TRBV5-6; clone_size: .; j_call: TRBJ1-2; cdr3_nt: TGTGCCAGCAGCTATCCCAGACAGGGTACCTATGGCTACACCTTC; cdr3_aa: CASSYPRQGTYGYTF
cdr3_length: 14; d_call: .; v_call: TRBV7-2; clone_size: .; j_call: TRBJ1-5; cdr3_nt: TGTGCCAGCAGCTTACAACGGGGAGTACAGCCCCAGCATTTT; cdr3_aa: CASSLQRGVQPQHF
cdr3_length: 14; d_call: TRBD1; v_call: TRBV5-1; clone_size: .; j_call: TRBJ1-1; cdr3_nt: TGCGCCAGCAGCTTGCGGGGACAGGGGGCTGAAGCTTTCTTT; cdr3_aa: CASSLRGQGAEAFF
cdr3_length: 15; d_call: .; v_call: TRBV30; clone_size: .; j_call: TRBJ2-5; cdr3_nt: TGTGCCTGGGAAGACCGACAGACGGTAGGAGAGACCCAGTACTTC; cdr3_aa: CAWEDRQTVGETQYF
cdr3_length: 14; d_call: TRBD2; v_call: TRBV18; clone_size: once; j_call: TRBJ2-1; cdr3_nt: TGTGCCAGCTCACCACCGCTAGCGGGAGTTGAGCAGTTCTTC; cdr3_aa: CASSPPLAGVEQFF
cdr3_length: 14; d_call: .; v_call: TRBV19; clone_size: few; j_call: TRBJ1-1; cdr3_nt: TGTGCCAGTAGCAACGGTATAGGGGCCGGTGAAGCTTTCTTT; cdr3_aa: CASSNGIGAGEAFF
cdr3_length: 13; d_call: .; v_call: TRBV5-6; clone_size: .; j_call: TRBJ1-1; cdr3_nt: TGTGCCAGCAGCTTGGCGTGGGGATCGGAAGCTTTCTTT; cdr3_aa: CASSLAWGSEAFF
cdr3_length: 17; d_call: TRBD2; v_call: TRBV11-2; clone_size: .; j_call: TRBJ2-7; cdr3_nt: TGTGCCAGCAGCTTAGTCGGTAGCGGGAGTGGGTCCTACGAGCAGTACTTC; cdr3_aa: CASSLVGSGSGSYEQYF
cdr3_length: 15; d_call: .; v_call: TRBV28; clone_size: .; j_call: TRBJ2-7; cdr3_nt: TGTGCCAGCAGTTCCCGACAGTGGAAGGCGGGCGAGCAGTACTTC; cdr3_aa: CASSSRQWKAGEQYF
cdr3_length: 13; d_call: .; v_call: TRBV30; clone_size: .; j_call: TRBJ1-1; cdr3_nt: TGTGCCTGCGCAGTAACTAAGTACACTGAAGCTTTCTTT; cdr3_aa: CACAVTKYTEAFF
cdr3_length: 16; d_call: .; v_call: TRBV23-1; clone_size: .; j_call: TRBJ1-5; cdr3_nt: TGCGCCAGCAGTCAATTCCCAGGGGAGGGCTACCAGCCCCAGCATTTT; cdr3_aa: CASSQFPGEGYQPQHF
cdr3_length: 16; d_call: .; v_call: TRBV7-6; clone_size: .; j_call: TRBJ2-7; cdr3_nt: TGTGCCAGCAGCTCAAAAAGACAAGATGGCTCCTACGAGCAGTACTTC; cdr3_aa: CASSSKRQDGSYEQYF
cdr3_length: 15; d_call: .; v_call: TRBV7-9; clone_size: .; j_call: TRBJ2-6; cdr3_nt: TGTGCCAGCAGCACAACAGGGTTGGGGGCCAACGTCCTGACTTTC; cdr3_aa: CASSTTGLGANVLTF
cdr3_length: 13; d_call: .; v_call: TRBV15; clone_size: .; j_call: TRBJ2-7; cdr3_nt: TGTGCCACCAGCAGAGACAAGAGCGTGGTAGGGTACTTC; cdr3_aa: CATSRDKSVVGYF